This paragraph reports one T cell receptor beta chain. The junction differs from germline at one of its ends, possibly a read error. In the original analysis: How many nucleated cells were present was estimated from reference gene primer amplification. Sequencing used immunoSEQ multiplex PCR; TCRdb keeps in-frame clones, though not all of them. V and J calls and clone size are copied from that table; D and trimming were computed from the DNA. Of under 60,000 clones listed, 90% to 95% were seen once; the top ten hold roughly 3.6%. The CDR3 is made up of 17 amino acids. CDR1 is LNHDA and CDR2 is SQIVND in the germline V gene (reference sequence). The record originates from a study of blood T cell repertoires in COVID-19. Study-wide context: The origin of the acute and convalescent COVID-19 samples was the United States, Italy and Spain. T cells, B-cell-depleted T cells, or PBMCs supplied cDNA or gDNA.

The TCR comes from a man aged 45-65 years with acute or convalescent COVID-19. The chain joins TRBV19 to TRBJ2-1, with 8 bases identical to TRBD2. Specimen: peripheral blood. CDR3: CASSKKGWGLGNNEQFF. The CDR3, as DNA: TGTGCCAGCAGTAAGAAGGGGTGGGGACTAGGAAACAATGAGCAGTTCTTC.